The 27 T cell receptor beta chains below were found in one sample sequenced in a study of T cells in Graves' hyperthyroidism and ophthalmopathy (dated by TCRdb to about 2019). The library was obtained by multiplex PCR. The sequencer was an Illumina HiSeq 2000. The TCR beta CDR3 regions were amplified from RNA transcripts. The first round of RT-PCR for the TCR CDR3 was performed with the HTBI primer set and the Qiagen OneStep RT-PCR kit. TCRdb ran its own pipeline on the public reads, namely fastp trimming at Q25 and MiXCR clone calling, and kept in-frame beta chains. Each CDR3 protein appears once, grouped with its most common genes and DNA. Here the sample has some 420,000 distinct CDR3 sequences; 12% to 15% occur a single time. The top ten clonotypes cover 5.3% of the sample. Sequencing used blood. Receptor source: a woman between 18 and 30 years old with Graves' hyperthyroidism.

This chain joins TRBV20-1 and TRBJ2-1, with 8 bases fitting TRBD2. Germline V gene lookup returns CDR1 DFQATT and CDR2 SNEGSKA (reference sequence). The length of the CDR3 is 15 residues. V lost 3 bases and J lost 4; bases outside the gene matches: 8. The CDR3, as DNA: TGCAGTGCTAGTGACAGCGGGAGTGGGTACAATGAGCAGTTCTTC. Amino acid sequence: CSASDSGSGYNEQFF.

The sample holds a few counts of this clonotype. The rearrangement joins TRBV13 to TRBJ2-7; D is possibly TRBD1 (6 bases). This CDR3 is built from 13 residues. Trimming cost V 5 bases and J 4 bases, with 12 bases left between them. The germline gives CDR1 PRHDT, CDR2 FYEKMQ (reference sequence). In nucleotides, the CDR3 is TGTGCCAGCAGCCGCGAGGACAGATACGAGCAGTACTTC. It yields the protein CASSREDRYEQYF.

The table lists this clonotype with many counts. CDR3 in amino acids: CSARDTLVGTGSYEQYF. For the CDR3, the DNA is TGCAGTGCTAGAGACACCCTCGTGGGGACAGGGTCCTACGAGCAGTACTTC. The V and J genes are TRBV20-1 and TRBJ2-7; 9 positions match TRBD1. CDR1 and CDR2 from the germline V gene are DFQATT and SNEGSKA (reference sequence). The V segment lost 0 bases and the J segment 1 base; nucleotides outside the gene matches: 10. This CDR3 comprises 17 residues.

This clonotype was counted at least ten times. Germline and junction disagree at one end, which may indicate a read error. The chain couples TRBV6-2 or TRBV6-3 to TRBJ2-5; 12 nucleotides agree with TRBD2. This CDR3 contains 18 residues. From germline, CDR1 is MNHEY and CDR2 SVGEGT. CDR3 sequence: CASSFLSPTSGSQGTQYF. CDR3 DNA sequence: TGTGCCAGCAGTTTCCTCTCTCCGACTAGCGGGAGCCAAGGGACCCAGTACTTC.

The chain employs TRBV20-1 and TRBJ2-2; perhaps TRBD1 as D (5 bases). The CDR3 spans 12 residues. Trimming stripped 5 bases from V and 3 bases from J, with 7 bases between. Germline V gene data show CDR1 as DFQATT and CDR2 as SNEGSKA (reference sequence). Here the CDR3 reads CSARRDTGELFF. The CDR3 DNA reads TGCAGTGCTCGCAGGGACACCGGGGAGCTGTTTTTT.

V usage is TRBV20-1 and J usage is TRBJ1-1; TRBD1 agrees at 10 bases. Trimming at V came to 0 bases and at J to 4 bases, leaving 5 bases not matched to a gene. This CDR3 spans 15 amino acids. Germline V gene data show CDR1 as DFQATT and CDR2 as SNEGSKA (reference sequence). CDR3 residues: CSARDRGQGGTEAFF. CDR3 sequence (DNA): TGCAGTGCTAGAGACCGCGGACAGGGGGGCACTGAAGCTTTCTTT.

This clonotype came up a few times. The germline gene is not matched at one end of the junction; a read error may be the cause. V and J are TRBV11-3 and TRBJ1-3, with TRBD1 matching over 7 bases. The germline V gene encodes CDR1 SGHNT and CDR2 YENEEA. CDR3 length: 14 residues. The chain's CDR3 is CASSLATGQPSIDF. CDR3 DNA sequence: TGTGCCAGCAGCTTAGCAACGGGACAGCCTTCGATCGATTTT.

The table lists this clonotype with many counts. The chain is built from TRBV12-3 or TRBV12-4 and TRBJ2-3; 7 nucleotides line up with TRBD2. CDR3 length: 16 residues. With 6 bases clipped from V and 3 bases from J, the junction kept 12 bases outside the gene matches. CDR3 nucleotides: TGTGCCAGCAGACCAAGCGGGACTATAATTACAGATACGCAGTATTTT. Protein product: CASRPSGTIITDTQYF.

This clonotype has at least ten counts. V and J are TRBV20-1 and TRBJ2-7; 9 positions agree with TRBD1. This CDR3 has 12 residues. Germline CDR1 is DFQATT and CDR2 is SNEGSKA (reference sequence). Trimming took 6 bases from V and 5 from J; bases not matched to a gene: 5. CDR3 protein: CSAQRTGDEQYF. CDR3 coding DNA: TGCAGTGCGCAACGGACAGGGGACGAGCAGTACTTC.

In its sample, this clonotype was seen many times. V usage is TRBV20-1 and J usage is TRBJ2-2; 8 nucleotides align to TRBD2. Germline V gives CDR1 DFQATT, CDR2 SNEGSKA (reference sequence). The CDR3 contains 14 residues. V lost 5 bases to trimming and J lost 0 bases; unmatched junction nucleotides: 2. DNA for the CDR3: TGCAGTGCTTTGGGACTAGCGAACACCGGGGAGCTGTTTTTT. It translates to CSALGLANTGELFF.

The chain has TRBV20-1 and TRBJ1-1, with D perhaps TRBD1 (6 bases). Germline loops: CDR1 DFQATT, CDR2 SNEGSKA (reference sequence). Between the trimmed V and J ends, which lost 5 bases and 3 bases, there was a span of 19 bases. The CDR3 loop spans 15 amino acids. The CDR3 is CSAELEGGRYTEAFF. The CDR3 nucleotides are TGCAGTGCTGAGTTGGAGGGGGGTAGGTACACTGAAGCTTTCTTT.

The table lists this clonotype with many counts. The chain links TRBV30 to TRBJ2-3, with TRBD2 matching over 8 bases. After removal of 2 bases from V and 3 bases from J, the junction contained 7 bases not matched to a gene. The CDR3 covers 15 residues. In germline, CDR1 is GTSNPN, CDR2 SVGIG (reference sequence). CDR3 region: CAWSSSGRRTDTQYF. CDR3 in DNA: TGTGCCTGGAGTTCGAGCGGGAGAAGGACAGATACGCAGTATTTT.

There are many counts of this clonotype. The chain carries TRBV7-3 and TRBJ2-3; 8 nucleotides align to TRBD2. CDR3 size: 16 residues. CDR1 is SGHTA and CDR2 is FQGTGA in the germline V gene. The ends lost 2 bases at V and 0 bases at J; junction bases unmatched: 4. The CDR3 loop is CASSLGLAGSTDTQYF. The DNA for the CDR3 is TGTGCCAGCAGCTTAGGGCTAGCGGGTAGCACAGATACGCAGTATTTT.

This clonotype was counted many times. This chain uses TRBV18 with TRBJ2-2; 7 bases line up with TRBD2. Germline CDR1 and CDR2: KGHSH and LQKENI. This CDR3 region has 17 residues. The V and J ends lost 6 bases and 7 bases, in that order; junction bases with no gene match: 17. The CDR3 sequence is CASSPVASGTSIGELFF. CDR3 bases: TGTGCCAGCTCCCCTGTAGCTAGCGGCACAAGTATCGGGGAGCTGTTTTTT. The complete variable domain, with remaining parts taken from reference TRBV18 and TRBJ2-2, reads NAGVMQNPRHLVRRRGQEARLRCSPMKGHSHVYWYRQLPEEGLKFMVYLQKENIIDESGMPKERFSAEFPKEGPSILRIQQVVRGDSAAYFCASSPVASGTSIGELFFGEGSRLTVL.

This clonotype came up many times. The chain employs TRBV7-9 and TRBJ2-1, with TRBD2 matching over 9 bases. The trim removed 5 bases at V and 4 bases at J, leaving 12 bases unmatched. The length of the CDR3 is 17 residues. CDR1 and CDR2 (germline): SEHNR, FQNEAQ (reference sequence). The CDR3 sequence: CASSAREGLALYNEQFF. DNA of the CDR3: TGTGCCAGCAGCGCTAGAGAGGGACTAGCTTTATACAATGAGCAGTTCTTC.

This clonotype was detected many times. The chain joins TRBV7-2 to TRBJ1-2; the match to TRBD1 covers 7 bases. Germline lookup yields CDR1 SGHTA and CDR2 FQGNSA. The trim removed 4 bases at V and 3 bases at J, leaving 8 bases unmatched. CDR3 length: 15 amino acids. The CDR3 coding sequence is TGTGCCAGCAGCTCGACAGGGAATCTGTACTATGGCTACACCTTC. Translating it yields CASSSTGNLYYGYTF.

This clonotype has more than one count but fewer than ten. V is TRBV7-2 and J is TRBJ1-3; D uncertain. This CDR3 is built from 17 residues. Germline CDR1 is SGHTA and CDR2 is FQGNSA. V was shortened by 5 bases and J by 5 bases, with 22 bases between the two germline ends. CDR3 region: CASSPENPLLPRNTIYF. The DNA of the CDR3 is TGTGCCAGCAGCCCGGAAAACCCGCTTCTCCCCAGAAACACCATATATTTT. The complete variable domain, with remaining parts taken from reference TRBV7-2 and TRBJ1-3, reads GAGVSQSPSNKVTEKGKDVELRCDPISGHTALYWYRQSLGQGLEFLIYFQGNSAPDKSGLPSDRFSAERTGGSVSTLTIQRTQQEDSAVYLCASSPENPLLPRNTIYFGEGSWLTVV.

This clonotype has just a few counts. This rearrangement joins TRBV15 to TRBJ2-1, with a tentative D call TRBD2 (5 bases). The germline V gene encodes CDR1 LNHNV and CDR2 YYDKDF (reference sequence). There are 12 residues in the CDR3. Trimming took off 1 base at V and 12 bases at J, with 10 bases between the two ends. CDR3 protein: CATSRGGSAQFF. As DNA, the CDR3 is TGTGCCACCAGCAGAGGCGGGTCTGCGCAGTTCTTC.

This clonotype was seen a few times. The CDR3 sequence is CASSESSGYAGELFF. CDR3 coding DNA: TGTGCCAGCAGTGAGTCTAGCGGGTATGCCGGGGAGCTGTTTTTT. This chain joins TRBV25-1 and TRBJ2-2; 8 nucleotides line up with TRBD2. With V trimmed by 3 bases and J by 6 bases, 6 bases remained unmatched. Germline-derived CDR1 and CDR2 are MGHDK and SYGVNS. The CDR3 has 15 amino acids. The full variable domain, in which reference TRBV25-1 and TRBJ2-2 provide the parts outside the CDR3, is EADIYQTPRYLVIGTGKKITLECSQTMGHDKMYWYQQDPGMELHLIHYSYGVNSTEKGDLSSESTVSRIRTEHFPLTLESARPSHTSQYLCASSESSGYAGELFFGEGSRLTVL.

This clonotype was recorded a few times. This chain links TRBV6-1 with TRBJ2-7; D not resolved. CDR3 length: 15 residues. Germline V gene lookup returns CDR1 MNHNS and CDR2 SASEGT. V dropped 3 bases and J dropped 0 bases, with 12 bases sitting between them. The DNA of the CDR3 is TGTGCCAGCAGTGATCGAAGCCTTTCCTCCTACGAGCAGTACTTC. Its translation: CASSDRSLSSYEQYF.

This clonotype was seen repeatedly, ten times or more. This chain joins TRBV6-1 and TRBJ2-7, with 9 bases that match TRBD1. Unmatched junction bases numbered 11, after V lost 7 bases and J lost 1 base. CDR1 is MNHNS, CDR2 SASEGT, per germline. The CDR3 is 16 residues long. CDR3 sequence (DNA): TGTGCCAGCAATACCGATACCGGGACAGGGTCCTACGAGCAGTACTTC. Its protein is CASNTDTGTGSYEQYF.

This clonotype was recorded many times. This rearrangement joins TRBV12-3 or TRBV12-4 to TRBJ2-2; 10 bases are shared with TRBD1. This CDR3 spans 15 amino acids. V shed 5 bases, J shed 7 bases, and the junction held 7 bases outside the gene matches. The CDR3 region has the DNA TGTGCCAGCAGTCCCGGGACAGGGGTACTCGGGGAGCTGTTTTTT. Amino acid sequence: CASSPGTGVLGELFF.

This clonotype was counted only a few times. V and J are TRBV20-1 and TRBJ2-1, with 7 bases fitting TRBD2. This CDR3 contains 17 residues. V dropped 1 base and J dropped 1; count of bases not matched to a gene: 10. Germline values: CDR1 DFQATT, CDR2 SNEGSKA (reference sequence). CDR3 sequence reads: CSARGMGRELSYNEQFF. Written as DNA, the CDR3 is TGCAGTGCTAGAGGTATGGGGCGGGAGTTGTCCTACAATGAGCAGTTCTTC.

The chain has TRBV24-1 and TRBJ1-5, with TRBD1 identical over 7 bases. CDR3 length: 16 amino acids. Trimming removed 3 bases from V and 3 bases from J; junction bases left unmatched: 7. The germline gives CDR1 KGHDR, CDR2 SFDVKD. CDR3 amino acids: CATSDHHRGDNQPQHF. The CDR3 DNA follows: TGTGCCACCAGTGATCACCACAGGGGAGACAATCAGCCCCAGCATTTT.

The rearrangement joins TRBV11-1 to TRBJ2-7, with D possibly being TRBD1 or TRBD2 (6 bases each). Germline assignment: CDR1 SGHAT and CDR2 FQDESV (reference sequence). CDR3 length: 14 residues. The V gene lost 5 bases and the J gene lost 6 bases, with 17 bases spanning the gap. The CDR3 loop is CASSPTGGDTEQYF. CDR3 nucleotide sequence: TGTGCCAGCAGCCCGACCGGCGGGGACACCGAGCAGTACTTC.

This clonotype was observed at least ten times. The rearrangement joins TRBV29-1 to TRBJ1-2, with 8 bases fitting TRBD1. In germline, CDR1 is SQVTM, CDR2 ANQGSEA. The length of the CDR3 is 15 residues. Trimming took 4 bases from V and 8 from J; bases not matched to a gene: 15. Here the CDR3 DNA reads TGCAGCGTTGCGGTACCAGGGGGCCTTAGAAAGGGCTACACCTTC. Translation gives CSVAVPGGLRKGYTF.

This clonotype has ten or more counts. The rearrangement joins TRBV20-1 to TRBJ2-1; D tentatively reads TRBD1 or TRBD2 (6 bases each). Germline lookup yields CDR1 DFQATT and CDR2 SNEGSKA (reference sequence). The CDR3 spans 16 residues. V was pared by 5 bases and J by 2 bases, with 19 bases between. CDR3 residues: CSAPGHGRAAYNEQFF. CDR3 bases: TGCAGTGCTCCGGGACACGGGAGAGCCGCCTACAATGAGCAGTTCTTC.